What follows are 17 T cell receptor beta chains derived from one specimen sequenced in a study of T-cell reconstitution after alpha-beta-depleted transplantation in children. Preparation of the TCRbeta library used unique molecular identifiers. TCRdb reprocessed the PCR reads via MiXCR and lists one record per CDR3 protein. The data contain 85,000 to 120,000 distinct CDR3 sequences, approximately 8% of them singletons. Specimen: PBMCs, collected before TCRalphabeta/CD19-depleted stem cell transplant. These receptor sequences come from a boy younger than 10 with acute lymphoblastic leukemia, due to receive a stem cell transplant.

Here the CDR3 DNA reads TGTGCCAGCAGCCCCGGACTAGTCTCCCATACGCAGTATTTT. Translation gives CASSPGLVSHTQYF. This chain connects TRBV9 to TRBJ2-3, with 7 bases aligning to TRBD2. CDR1 is SGDLS and CDR2 is YYNGEE in the germline V gene. The junction had 9 bases not matched to a gene; V was cut back by 4 bases and J by 7 bases. The CDR3 loop spans 14 amino acids.

This clonotype showed up many times. V usage is TRBV28 and J usage is TRBJ1-2; no firm D call. The germline V gene encodes CDR1 MDHEN and CDR2 SYDVKM. CDR3 length: 15 residues. V lost 4 bases and J lost 0, with 12 bases in between. The CDR3 DNA reads TGTGCCAGCAGTTCCCGCCAGCCCGCTAACTATGGCTACACCTTC. This sequence encodes CASSSRQPANYGYTF.

This clonotype was found a few times. The genes are TRBV25-1 and TRBJ1-1; D not resolved. The CDR3 consists of 13 residues. Trimming removed 4 bases from V and 0 bases from J, with 6 bases in between. Germline V gives CDR1 MGHDK, CDR2 SYGVNS. DNA for the CDR3: TGTGCCAGCAGTGCCACCCTGAACACTGAAGCTTTCTTT. This gives the protein CASSATLNTEAFF.

The V call is TRBV12-3 or TRBV12-4, the J call TRBJ2-5, with D maybe TRBD1 (8 bases). The CDR3 length is 16 residues. Trimming stripped 5 bases from V and 3 bases from J, with 19 bases between. CDR3 coding DNA: TGTGCCAGCAGTCCCCCTCACAGGGGGGGGAAAGAGACCCAGTACTTC. As protein: CASSPPHRGGKETQYF.

The sample holds many counts of this clonotype. The V and J genes are TRBV7-9 and TRBJ1-2; D unresolved. V lost 6 bases to trimming and J lost 0 bases, with 14 bases between them. Germline loops: CDR1 SEHNR, CDR2 FQNEAQ (reference sequence). This CDR3 has 15 residues. The CDR3 protein is CASSLPVAANYGYTF. CDR3 DNA sequence: TGTGCCAGCAGTTTGCCTGTTGCGGCTAACTATGGCTACACCTTC.

This rearrangement joins TRBV20-1 to TRBJ2-7, with TRBD2 identical over 12 bases. Trimming removed 3 bases from V and 5 bases from J; junction bases left unmatched: 8. Germline loops: CDR1 DFQATT, CDR2 SNEGSKA (reference sequence). This CDR3 spans 15 amino acids. For the CDR3, the DNA is TGCAGTGCTAGGGGATCTAGCGGGGGGGCCCACGAGCAGTACTTC. Its translation: CSARGSSGGAHEQYF.

This clonotype was observed many times. This chain links TRBV6-2 or TRBV6-3 with TRBJ2-1, with D hard to call. Germline values: CDR1 MNHEY, CDR2 SVGEGT. The CDR3 covers 12 residues. Trimming removed 5 bases at V and 8 bases at J, with 10 bases between. The CDR3 loop is CASSNTAYEQFF. CDR3 nucleotide sequence: TGTGCCAGCAGTAATACCGCGTATGAGCAGTTCTTC.

The rearrangement joins TRBV6-2 or TRBV6-3 to TRBJ1-2; unclear D gene. V dropped 5 bases and J dropped 2 bases, with 9 bases sitting between them. CDR1 and CDR2 from the germline V gene are MNHEY and SVGEGT. The CDR3 consists of 13 residues. CDR3 amino acids: CASSPRENYGYTF. The CDR3 coding sequence is TGTGCCAGCAGTCCCCGGGAGAACTATGGCTACACCTTC.

This clonotype was seen many times. The chain combines TRBV7-9 with TRBJ1-2; 12 bases are a match to TRBD1. V trimming: 5 bases; J trimming: 8 bases; junction bases outside the gene matches: 9. There are 15 residues in the CDR3. CDR1 is SEHNR, CDR2 FQNEAQ, per germline (reference sequence). CDR3 sequence reads: CASSAPGQGATGYTF. In DNA, the CDR3 is TGTGCCAGCAGCGCCCCGGGACAGGGGGCGACCGGCTACACCTTC.

In its sample, this clonotype is medium-sized (0.01 to 0.1%). One junction end does not reproduce the germline sequence, and a read error may be involved. The V gene is TRBV7-7, the J gene TRBJ2-7, with 7 bases lining up with TRBD1. Germline CDR1 is SSHAT and CDR2 is FNYEAQ (reference sequence). The CDR3 runs 13 residues. The CDR3 nucleotides are TGTGCTAGCAGCTTAGCACAGGGGAGCGAGCAGTACTTC. It is translated as CASSLAQGSEQYF.

The V gene is TRBV5-6, the J gene TRBJ2-1; 13 nucleotides agree with TRBD2. V lost 3 bases, J lost 9 bases, and 12 bases stayed unmatched. Germline V CDR1 and CDR2: SGHDT, YYEEEE. The CDR3 loop spans 17 amino acids. The CDR3 loop is CASSSTGTSGVLGEQFF. The DNA of the CDR3 is TGTGCCAGCAGCTCGACCGGGACTAGCGGGGTTTTGGGTGAGCAGTTCTTC.

This clonotype showed up many times. The chain combines TRBV4-3 with TRBJ2-4; D may be TRBD2 (5 bases). The CDR3 is 15 amino acids. V dropped 1 base and J dropped 6 bases, with 13 bases sitting between them. Germline V CDR1 and CDR2: LGHNA, YSLEER. The CDR3 DNA reads as TGCGCCAGCAGCCAAGCAGGCCTAGCCTCAAACATTCAGTACTTC. Encoded protein: CASSQAGLASNIQYF.

This clonotype was seen only a few times. The rearrangement links TRBV7-2 to TRBJ2-2; a weak D match, TRBD1 (5 bases). Germline V gene data show CDR1 as SGHTA and CDR2 as FQGNSA. Trimming removed 5 bases at V and 1 base at J, with 11 bases between. The CDR3 contains 15 residues. The CDR3 spells CASSARVGNTGELFF. In DNA, the CDR3 is TGTGCCAGCAGCGCCAGGGTGGGGAACACCGGGGAGCTGTTTTTT. The full variable domain, with the rest looked up from reference TRBV7-2 and TRBJ2-2, is GAGVSQSPSNKVTEKGKDVELRCDPISGHTALYWYRQSLGQGLEFLIYFQGNSAPDKSGLPSDRFSAERTGGSVSTLTIQRTQQEDSAVYLCASSARVGNTGELFFGEGSRLTVL.

This clonotype occurred many times. DNA of the CDR3: TGTGCCAGCAGCCGGGGACAGGGGAGAGAAAAACTGTTTTTT. Translating gives CASSRGQGREKLFF. The rearrangement joins TRBV28 to TRBJ1-4, with TRBD1 matching 10 bases. The V gene end was trimmed by 6 bases and the J gene end by 8 bases; junction bases not matched to a gene: 6. From germline, CDR1 is MDHEN and CDR2 SYDVKM. The CDR3 runs to 14 residues.

This clonotype turned up a few times. The chain links TRBV11-1 to TRBJ1-1, with no clear D. The V end lost 3 bases, the J end lost 1 base, and 12 bases lay between the germline ends. This CDR3 has 15 residues. Per germline, CDR1 SGHAT and CDR2 FQDESV (reference sequence). CDR3 in amino acids: CASSFLTVGNTEAFF. CDR3 nucleotides: TGTGCCAGCAGCTTCTTAACAGTGGGGAACACTGAAGCTTTCTTT.

This clonotype was recorded at least ten times. This rearrangement joins TRBV5-1 to TRBJ1-4, with 7 bases that match TRBD1. There are 16 residues in the CDR3. CDR1 and CDR2 (germline): SGHRS, YFSETQ. V was pared by 3 bases and J by 8 bases, with 13 bases of the junction left unmatched. CDR3 protein: CASSSGQDSGREKLFF. CDR3 nucleotides: TGCGCCAGCAGCTCAGGACAGGATTCGGGACGAGAAAAACTGTTTTTT.

A few counts support this clonotype. The rearrangement links TRBV13 to TRBJ2-1, with TRBD2 matching over 8 bases. The CDR3 loop spans 15 amino acids. The V gene end was trimmed by 5 bases and the J gene end by 6 bases; junction bases not matched to a gene: 9. Germline V gene lookup returns CDR1 PRHDT and CDR2 FYEKMQ (reference sequence). The chain's CDR3 is CASSGGLVWGNEQFF. The CDR3 DNA is TGTGCCAGCAGCGGGGGACTAGTTTGGGGCAATGAGCAGTTCTTC.